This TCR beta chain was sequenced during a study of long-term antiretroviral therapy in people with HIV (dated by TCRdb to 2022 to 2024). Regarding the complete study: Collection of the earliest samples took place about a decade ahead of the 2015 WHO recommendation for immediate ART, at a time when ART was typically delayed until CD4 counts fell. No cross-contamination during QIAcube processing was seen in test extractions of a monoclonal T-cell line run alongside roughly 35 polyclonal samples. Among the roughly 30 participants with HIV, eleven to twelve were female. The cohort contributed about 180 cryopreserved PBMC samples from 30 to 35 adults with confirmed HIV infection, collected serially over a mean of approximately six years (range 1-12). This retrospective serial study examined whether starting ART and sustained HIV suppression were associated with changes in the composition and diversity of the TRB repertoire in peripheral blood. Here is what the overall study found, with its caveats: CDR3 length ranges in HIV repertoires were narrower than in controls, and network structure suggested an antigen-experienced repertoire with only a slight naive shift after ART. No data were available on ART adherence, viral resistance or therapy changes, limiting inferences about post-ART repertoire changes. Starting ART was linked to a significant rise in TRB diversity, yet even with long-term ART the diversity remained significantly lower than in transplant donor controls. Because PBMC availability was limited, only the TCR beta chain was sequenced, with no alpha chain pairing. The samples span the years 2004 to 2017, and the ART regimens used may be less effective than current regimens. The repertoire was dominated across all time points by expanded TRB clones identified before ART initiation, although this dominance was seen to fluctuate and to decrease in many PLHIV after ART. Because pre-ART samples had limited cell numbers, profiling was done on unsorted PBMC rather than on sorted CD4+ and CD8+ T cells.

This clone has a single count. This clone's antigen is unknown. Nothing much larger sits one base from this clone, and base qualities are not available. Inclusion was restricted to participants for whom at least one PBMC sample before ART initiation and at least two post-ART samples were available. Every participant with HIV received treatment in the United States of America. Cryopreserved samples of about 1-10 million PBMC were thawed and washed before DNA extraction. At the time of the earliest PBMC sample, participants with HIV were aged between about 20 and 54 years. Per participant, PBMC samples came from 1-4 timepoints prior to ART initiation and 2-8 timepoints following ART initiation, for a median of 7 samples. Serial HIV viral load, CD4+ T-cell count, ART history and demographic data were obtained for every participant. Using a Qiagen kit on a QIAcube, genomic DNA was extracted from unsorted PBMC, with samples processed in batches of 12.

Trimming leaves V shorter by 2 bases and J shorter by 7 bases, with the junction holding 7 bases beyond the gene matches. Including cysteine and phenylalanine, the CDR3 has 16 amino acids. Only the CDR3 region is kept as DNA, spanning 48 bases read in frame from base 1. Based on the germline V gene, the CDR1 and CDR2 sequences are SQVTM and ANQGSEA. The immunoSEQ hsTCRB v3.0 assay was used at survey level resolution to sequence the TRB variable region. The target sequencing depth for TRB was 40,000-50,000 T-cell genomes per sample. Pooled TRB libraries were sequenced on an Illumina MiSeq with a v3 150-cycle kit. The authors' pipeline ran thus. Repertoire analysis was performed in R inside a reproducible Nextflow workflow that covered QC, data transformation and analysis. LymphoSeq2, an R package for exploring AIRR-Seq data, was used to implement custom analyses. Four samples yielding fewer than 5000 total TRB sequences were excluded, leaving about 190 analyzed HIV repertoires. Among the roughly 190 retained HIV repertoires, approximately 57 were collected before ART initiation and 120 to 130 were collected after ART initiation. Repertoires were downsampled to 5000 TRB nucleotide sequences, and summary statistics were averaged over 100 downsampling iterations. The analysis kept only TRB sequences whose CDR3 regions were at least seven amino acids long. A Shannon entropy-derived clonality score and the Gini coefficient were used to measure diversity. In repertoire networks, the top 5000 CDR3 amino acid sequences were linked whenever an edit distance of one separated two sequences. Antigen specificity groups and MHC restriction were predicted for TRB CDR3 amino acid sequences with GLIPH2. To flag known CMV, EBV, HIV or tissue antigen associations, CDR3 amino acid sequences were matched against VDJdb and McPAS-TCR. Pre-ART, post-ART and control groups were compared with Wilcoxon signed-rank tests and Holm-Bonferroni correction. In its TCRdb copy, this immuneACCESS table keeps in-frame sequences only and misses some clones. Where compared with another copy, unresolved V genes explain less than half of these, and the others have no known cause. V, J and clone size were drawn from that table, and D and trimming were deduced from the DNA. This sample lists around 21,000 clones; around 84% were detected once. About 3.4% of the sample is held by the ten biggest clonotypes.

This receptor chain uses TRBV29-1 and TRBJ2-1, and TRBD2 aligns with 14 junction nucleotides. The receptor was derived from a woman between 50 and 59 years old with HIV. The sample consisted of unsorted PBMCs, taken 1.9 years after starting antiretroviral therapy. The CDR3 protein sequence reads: CSVEKTSGGVGNEQFF. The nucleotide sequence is TGCAGCGTTGAAAAGACTAGCGGGGGGGTCGGGAATGAGCAGTTCTTC.